The 3 T cell receptor beta chains listed next were all sequenced from one sample in a study of blood T cell repertoires in COVID-19. TCRdb's table, derived via immunoSEQ multiplex PCR, lists solely in-frame clones and lacks some. Among a few hundred thousand clones listed, approximately 84% were seen once. Sequencing was carried out using peripheral blood. These TCRs come from a woman in her twenties or thirties who had recovered from COVID-19.

J is TRBJ2-5 and V is TRBV11-2, with 12 bases lining up with TRBD2. CDR3 length equals 15 residues. Germline trimming cut 5 bases from V and 6 bases from J; bases unmatched to any gene: 7. Germline V lookup: CDR1 SGHAT, CDR2 FQNNGV. CDR3: CASSIPTSGRQTQYF. The CDR3 coding sequence is TGTGCCAGCAGCATACCGACTAGCGGGAGACAGACCCAGTACTTC.

The chain is built from TRBV29-1 and TRBJ2-7, with 10 bases aligning to TRBD2. The CDR3 spans 12 residues. V trimming: 6 bases; J trimming: 5 bases; junction bases outside the gene matches: 4. The germline V gene has CDR1 SQVTM and CDR2 ANQGSEA. The CDR3 DNA reads as TGCAGCGTCTATAGCGGGAGGAACGAGCAGTACTTC. Translating gives CSVYSGRNEQYF.

The chain uses TRBV27 and TRBJ2-7; 9 nucleotides agree with TRBD1. The CDR3 spans 14 residues. Germline lookup yields CDR1 MNHEY and CDR2 SMNVEV (reference sequence). Trimming cost V 5 bases and J 1 base; bases outside gene matches: 3. The CDR3 DNA is TGTGCCAGCAGTGGGACAGGGTATTCCTACGAGCAGTACTTC. Its translation: CASSGTGYSYEQYF.